The 8 T cell receptor beta chains below come from one sample, sequenced in a study of blood T cell repertoires in COVID-19. Profiling relied on immunoSEQ multiplex PCR, and the TCRdb table lists in-frame clones only, not all of them. Of about 120,000 clones in the sample, 80% to 90% were seen once. The material sequenced was peripheral blood. Receptors originate from an elderly man with active or convalescent COVID-19.

The chain recombines TRBV10-3 with TRBJ2-2; 10 bases are a match to TRBD2. The CDR3 length is 15 residues. With V trimmed by 4 bases and J by 5 bases, 4 bases remained unmatched. Germline CDR1 is ENHRY and CDR2 is SYGVKD. The DNA of the CDR3 is TGTGCCATCAGTGGATTAGCGGGGGGAACCGGGGAGCTGTTTTTT. Translation: CAISGLAGGTGELFF.

The V and J genes are TRBV11-2 and TRBJ2-7; D is perhaps TRBD2 (5 bases). The CDR3 is 13 amino acids. Trimming took 5 bases from V and 9 from J, leaving 17 bases between them. Per germline, CDR1 SGHAT and CDR2 FQNNGV. In nucleotides, the CDR3 is TGTGCCAGCAGCCGATGGACCGCGGAGGTGCAGTACTTC. This gives the protein CASSRWTAEVQYF.

This clone appeared once. The V and J genes are TRBV2 and TRBJ1-5; TRBD1 is a possible D gene (5 bases). With 8 bases removed from V and 1 base from J, the gap between germline ends came to 12 bases. CDR1 is SNHLY and CDR2 is FYNNEI in the germline V gene. The CDR3 covers 14 residues. The CDR3 region is CASESWGSNQPQHF. The CDR3 nucleotides are TGTGCCAGCGAGTCTTGGGGCAGCAATCAGCCCCAGCATTTT.

This chain joins TRBV3-1 (or the pseudogene TRBV3-2) and TRBJ1-2, with 10 bases that match TRBD1. Germline CDR1 reads LGHDT; CDR2 reads YNNKEL (reference sequence). This CDR3 has 15 residues. After removal of 0 bases from V and 6 bases from J, the junction contained 4 bases not matched to a gene. CDR3 amino acids: CASSQETTGGDGYTF. CDR3 DNA sequence: TGTGCCAGCAGCCAAGAAACGACAGGGGGCGATGGCTACACCTTC.

This sequence joins TRBV6-5 and TRBJ2-3, with 9 bases identical to TRBD1. CDR3 length: 14 amino acids. Per the germline V gene, CDR1 is MNHEY and CDR2 is SVGAGI. Germline trimming cut 6 bases from V and 7 bases from J; bases unmatched to any gene: 8. The chain's CDR3 is CASRPDRGWNTQYF. The CDR3 region has the DNA TGTGCCAGCAGACCTGACAGGGGGTGGAATACGCAGTATTTT.

The J gene is TRBJ1-2, the V gene TRBV19; TRBD1 is a possible D gene (6 bases). In germline, CDR1 is LNHDA, CDR2 SQIVND (reference sequence). This CDR3 region has 13 residues. Trimming took 6 bases from V and 8 from J, leaving 16 bases between them. Here the CDR3 DNA reads TGTGCCAGTAGCGACGCACAGGGATCCGGCTACACCTTC. Translation gives CASSDAQGSGYTF. The full variable domain, completed using reference TRBV19 and TRBJ1-2, is DGGITQSPKYLFRKEGQNVTLSCEQNLNHDAMYWYRQDPGQGLRLIYYSQIVNDFQKGDIAEGYSVSREKKESFPLTVTSAQKNPTAFYLCASSDAQGSGYTFGSGTRLTVV.

The V call is TRBV6-5, the J call TRBJ1-2; TRBD1 agrees at 7 bases. CDR1 is MNHEY, CDR2 SVGAGI, per germline. This CDR3 contains 14 residues. V was pared by 6 bases and J by 6 bases, with 10 bases of the junction left unmatched. CDR3 protein: CASRPQGPWDGYTF. The DNA for the CDR3 is TGTGCCAGCAGGCCACAGGGGCCCTGGGATGGCTACACCTTC.

This clone was counted between two and nine times. The rearrangement uses TRBV29-1 and TRBJ2-1; TRBD2 aligns across 11 bases. The CDR3 is made up of 15 amino acids. In germline, CDR1 is SQVTM, CDR2 ANQGSEA. V shed 4 bases and J 5 bases; nucleotides not matched to a gene: 7. For the CDR3, the DNA is TGCAGCGTTGTGGTGTCTAGCGGGGGGAACAATGAGCAGTTCTTC. Protein product: CSVVVSSGGNNEQFF.